The 30 T cell receptor beta chains below come from one sample, sequenced in a study of cytomegalovirus exposure and HLA in healthy donors. PCR amplification relied on 60 Vbeta primers (plus 13 Jbeta primers). Method: immunoSEQ multiplex PCR; TCRdb's copy keeps in-frame clones and lacks some. The repertoire holds 95,000 to 150,000 clones, with over 70% as singletons. Source material: PBMCs. The receptors were gathered from a woman in her forties or fifties in good health and CMV-seronegative.

The J gene is TRBJ1-4, the V gene TRBV7-2; 11 nucleotides agree with TRBD1. Germline values: CDR1 SGHTA, CDR2 FQGNSA. Trimming removed 4 bases from V and 7 bases from J; junction bases left unmatched: 2. This CDR3 contains 14 residues. CDR3 protein: CASSSGTGGEKLFF. DNA of the CDR3: TGTGCCAGCAGCTCCGGGACAGGGGGTGAAAAACTGTTTTTT. The variable domain in full, completed from reference TRBV7-2 and TRBJ1-4, reads GAGVSQSPSNKVTEKGKDVELRCDPISGHTALYWYRQSLGQGLEFLIYFQGNSAPDKSGLPSDRFSAERTGGSVSTLTIQRTQQEDSAVYLCASSSGTGGEKLFFGSGTQLSVL.

The chain employs TRBV27 and TRBJ1-1; 7 bases are a match to TRBD1. Germline values: CDR1 MNHEY, CDR2 SMNVEV (reference sequence). This CDR3 contains 14 residues. The junction had 11 bases not matched to a gene; V was cut back by 6 bases and J by 7 bases. This CDR3 is CASSLWGQSIEAFF. The CDR3 region has the DNA TGTGCCAGCAGCCTATGGGGACAGAGTATTGAAGCTTTCTTT.

The V call is TRBV21-1, the J call TRBJ2-1; TRBD2, the table's D call, lacks a check against the DNA. TRBV21-1 is given as a pseudogene. This CDR3 is built from 15 residues. The CDR3 sequence: CASTPGLGGDNEQFF. DNA for the CDR3: TGTGCCAGCACCCCGGGACTCGGAGGAGACAATGAGCAGTTCTTC.

In this sample, this clone turned up once. The chain is built from TRBV4-3 and TRBJ2-2; 9 positions agree with TRBD2. The CDR3 contains 16 residues. The germline gives CDR1 LGHNA, CDR2 YSLEER. V lost 4 bases, J lost 3 bases, and 6 bases stayed unmatched. The CDR3, as DNA: TGCGCCAGCAGCCGCCATTGGACTAGCGACACCGGGGAGCTGTTTTTT. Residues: CASSRHWTSDTGELFF.

This clone appeared a single time. The chain's CDR3 is CARRQGANTGELFF. The CDR3 bases are TGTGCCCGGCGACAGGGGGCGAACACCGGGGAGCTGTTTTTT. This chain connects TRBV7-2 to TRBJ2-2; the match to TRBD1 covers 9 bases. Unmatched junction bases numbered 4, after V lost 11 bases and J lost 0 bases. The CDR3 is made up of 14 amino acids. Germline CDR1 and CDR2: SGHTA and FQGNSA.

The chain has TRBV30 and TRBJ2-2, with D maybe TRBD2 (7 bases). The CDR3 runs to 15 residues. CDR1 and CDR2 from the germline V gene are GTSNPN and SVGIG (reference sequence). Between the trimmed V and J ends, which lost 3 bases and 0 bases, there was a span of 11 bases. The CDR3 sequence: CAWRAGAANTGELFF. The CDR3, as DNA: TGTGCCTGGAGGGCGGGGGCAGCGAACACCGGGGAGCTGTTTTTT.

The J gene is TRBJ2-7, the V gene TRBV19; a weak D match, TRBD1 (5 bases). The V end lost 3 bases, the J end lost 0 bases, and 9 bases lay between the germline ends. CDR1 LNHDA and CDR2 SQIVND come from the germline V gene (reference sequence). The CDR3 length is 14 residues. The DNA for the CDR3 is TGTGCCAGTAGTATTAGTAGGGGCTCCTACGAGCAGTACTTC. Translated, it gives CASSISRGSYEQYF.

The rearrangement joins TRBV5-8 to TRBJ1-2, with unresolved D. CDR3 length: 12 residues. CDR1 is SGHTS, CDR2 YDEGEE, per germline. Trimming pared 0 bases from V and 10 bases from J, leaving 10 bases between. CDR3 in DNA: TGTGCCAGCAGCTTGGCGTGGCCGAACTACACCTTC. It specifies CASSLAWPNYTF.

For this clone: The junction departs from the called germline gene at one end, perhaps through a read error. This chain's CDR3 is CSSSLDRSNTEAFF. The CDR3, as DNA: TGTTCCAGCAGCTTAGACAGGTCGAACACTGAAGCTTTCTTT. The chain combines TRBV7-9 with TRBJ1-1; D may be TRBD1 (6 bases). Germline CDR1 reads SEHNR; CDR2 reads FQNEAQ (reference sequence). The CDR3 runs 14 residues.

The table lists this clone with a few counts. The chain recombines TRBV4-3 with TRBJ1-6; the D gene is possibly TRBD1 (6 bases). Germline loops: CDR1 LGHNA, CDR2 YSLEER. The CDR3 spans 15 residues. V was pared by 1 base and J by 7 bases, with 11 bases between. The CDR3 protein is CASSQVGRGNSPLHF. CDR3 nucleotides: TGCGCCAGCAGCCAAGTGGGCAGGGGAAATTCACCCCTCCACTTT.

In this sample, this clone turned up once. The rearrangement links TRBV4-3 to TRBJ2-4; tentative D call: TRBD2 (6 bases). The V gene lost 0 bases and the J gene lost 6 bases, with 15 bases spanning the gap. CDR3 length: 16 amino acids. Germline V lookup: CDR1 LGHNA, CDR2 YSLEER. For the CDR3, the DNA is TGCGCCAGCAGCCAAGAGGCGGGGAGTTCTGCAAACATTCAGTACTTC. Encoded protein: CASSQEAGSSANIQYF.

This chain connects TRBV18 to TRBJ1-1, with 7 bases fitting TRBD1. This CDR3 is 16 amino acids long. Germline CDR1 reads KGHSH; CDR2 reads LQKENI. The junction had 14 bases not matched to a gene; V was cut back by 6 bases and J by 4 bases. The CDR3 here is CASSVTERQGLTEAFF. The CDR3 DNA follows: TGTGCCAGCTCTGTAACGGAAAGACAGGGCCTCACTGAAGCTTTCTTT.

This clone turned up a few times. V usage is TRBV19 and J usage is TRBJ2-4; TRBD1 might be the D (5 bases). CDR1 is LNHDA and CDR2 is SQIVND in the germline V gene (reference sequence). V lost 5 bases and J lost 0, with 8 bases in between. The CDR3 runs 14 residues. The CDR3 nucleotides read TGTGCCAGTAGTCCGACAGTAGCCAAAAACATTCAGTACTTC. Protein sequence: CASSPTVAKNIQYF. Full variable domain (rest looked up from reference TRBV19 and TRBJ2-4): DGGITQSPKYLFRKEGQNVTLSCEQNLNHDAMYWYRQDPGQGLRLIYYSQIVNDFQKGDIAEGYSVSREKKESFPLTVTSAQKNPTAFYLCASSPTVAKNIQYFGAGTRLSVL.

The chain has TRBV4-1 and TRBJ2-2; weak D call: TRBD2 (5 bases). The V end lost 4 bases, the J end lost 0 bases, and 15 bases lay between the germline ends. The CDR3 covers 17 residues. The V gene's germline CDR1 is MGHRA and CDR2 YSYEKL. The CDR3 protein is CASSPYRIGTNTGELFF. DNA of the CDR3: TGCGCCAGCAGCCCGTATAGGATCGGGACGAACACCGGGGAGCTGTTTTTT.

This CDR3 reads CASSVAWTGVYEQYF. The DNA for the CDR3 is TGTGCCAGCAGCGTAGCGTGGACAGGAGTCTACGAGCAGTACTTC. This chain uses TRBV9 with TRBJ2-7; TRBD1 matches 7 bases. The CDR3 runs 15 residues. The junction had 6 bases not matched to a gene; V was cut back by 0 bases and J by 3 bases. Looked up from germline, CDR1 is SGDLS and CDR2 is YYNGEE.

The rearrangement uses TRBV6-1 and TRBJ2-7; 9 nucleotides line up with TRBD2. This CDR3 has 15 amino acids. The germline V gene encodes CDR1 MNHNS and CDR2 SASEGT. Losses at the gene ends were 1 base for V and 2 bases for J; bases not matched to a gene: 3. The CDR3 DNA sequence: TGTGCCAGCAGTGAAGGACTAGCGGTAACCTACGAGCAGTACTTC. It is translated as CASSEGLAVTYEQYF.

The V call is TRBV14, the J call TRBJ2-1, with a possible D match to TRBD2 (6 bases). CDR1 is SGHDN and CDR2 is FVKESK in the germline V gene. V was clipped by 4 bases and J by 9 bases, with 19 bases between them. The CDR3 covers 15 residues. The CDR3 is CASSREERLRGEQFF. CDR3 bases: TGTGCCAGCAGCCGGGAGGAGAGGCTGAGGGGTGAGCAGTTCTTC.

V is TRBV10-3 and J is TRBJ1-5; D not resolved. In germline, CDR1 is ENHRY, CDR2 SYGVKD. The CDR3 has 15 amino acids. Trimming removed 4 bases at V and 0 bases at J, with 10 bases between. The CDR3 DNA sequence: TGTGCCATCAGTGCAGCGGGCAATAGCAATCAGCCCCAGCATTTT. Protein product: CAISAAGNSNQPQHF.

The chain recombines TRBV10-3 with TRBJ2-5; D gene uncertain. Germline V gives CDR1 ENHRY, CDR2 SYGVKD. V lost 0 bases, J lost 2 bases, and 10 bases lay in between. This CDR3 region has 15 residues. The CDR3 sequence is CAISESSVVQETQYF. In nucleotides, the CDR3 is TGTGCCATCAGTGAGTCGAGCGTTGTTCAAGAGACCCAGTACTTC.

The count of this clone is one. The chain combines TRBV7-2 with TRBJ1-1, with 7 bases lining up with TRBD1. Germline V gene lookup returns CDR1 SGHTA and CDR2 FQGNSA. The CDR3 contains 16 residues. V shed 3 bases, J shed 1 base, and the junction held 8 bases outside the gene matches. The CDR3 protein is CASSLTTGQPNTEAFF. CDR3 DNA: TGTGCCAGCAGCTTGACGACGGGACAGCCGAACACTGAAGCTTTCTTT. Based on the CDR3 plus reference TRBV7-2 and TRBJ1-1, the full variable domain is GAGVSQSPSNKVTEKGKDVELRCDPISGHTALYWYRQSLGQGLEFLIYFQGNSAPDKSGLPSDRFSAERTGGSVSTLTIQRTQQEDSAVYLCASSLTTGQPNTEAFFGQGTRLTVV.

The chain combines TRBV5-5 with TRBJ1-1; D unclear. The V end was cut by 0 bases, the J end by 0 bases, with 9 bases between. In germline, CDR1 is SGHKS, CDR2 YYEKEE (reference sequence). The CDR3 has 15 amino acids. CDR3 sequence: CASSLVWQVNTEAFF. Here the CDR3 DNA reads TGTGCCAGCAGCTTGGTGTGGCAGGTGAACACTGAAGCTTTCTTT.

The chain carries TRBV6-6 and TRBJ2-7, with D unclear. The CDR3 length is 14 residues. Germline CDR1 and CDR2: MNHNY and SVGAGI (reference sequence). The V and J ends lost 5 bases and 5 bases respectively, with 16 bases between them. The CDR3 coding sequence is TGTGCCAGCAGTGTCCCGGGTCAAAAGGACGAGCAGTACTTC. Amino acids: CASSVPGQKDEQYF.

This chain connects TRBV19 to TRBJ2-3, with D possibly TRBD1 on 5 matching bases. The CDR3 is made up of 13 amino acids. V lost 10 bases, J lost 0 bases, and 11 bases lay in between. Looked up from germline, CDR1 is LNHDA and CDR2 is SQIVND (reference sequence). As DNA, the CDR3 is TGTGCCACTAGACAGTTTAGCACAGATACGCAGTATTTT. It is translated as CATRQFSTDTQYF.

The V gene is TRBV14, the J gene TRBJ2-1, with 11 bases lining up with TRBD2. CDR1 is SGHDN, CDR2 FVKESK, per germline. The CDR3 spans 17 residues. After removal of 0 bases from V and 8 bases from J, the junction contained 9 bases not matched to a gene. The CDR3 bases are TGTGCCAGCAGCCAAGATGTGCTAGCGGGAGGAATCGATGAGCAGTTCTTC. It yields the protein CASSQDVLAGGIDEQFF.

In its sample, this clone was seen a few times. The chain combines TRBV2 with TRBJ2-4, with TRBD1 matching 7 bases. CDR1 is SNHLY and CDR2 is FYNNEI in the germline V gene. The CDR3 consists of 17 residues. V trimming: 6 bases; J trimming: 0 bases; junction bases outside the gene matches: 11. CDR3 bases: TGTGCCAGCAGGACAGGGTCTTCTCCCCTAGCCAAAAACATTCAGTACTTC. Residues: CASRTGSSPLAKNIQYF.

The rearrangement links TRBV11-2 to TRBJ2-2; 12 bases map to TRBD1. From germline, CDR1 is SGHAT and CDR2 FQNNGV. The CDR3 runs 15 residues. The V and J ends lost 6 bases and 5 bases, in that order; junction bases with no gene match: 4. CDR3 region: CASRPGQGATGELFF. CDR3 nucleotide sequence: TGTGCCAGCAGACCGGGACAGGGGGCTACCGGGGAGCTGTTTTTT.

The DNA for the CDR3 is TGCAGCGTTGACTCCAGCGGGACGGGCACCGGGGAGCTGTTTTTT. Encoded protein: CSVDSSGTGTGELFF. The rearrangement uses TRBV29-1 and TRBJ2-2; 7 nucleotides agree with TRBD2. Germline CDR1 reads SQVTM; CDR2 reads ANQGSEA. V shed 3 bases, J shed 4 bases, and the junction held 8 bases outside the gene matches. The CDR3 has 15 amino acids.

The chain recombines TRBV27 with TRBJ2-5; TRBD2 agrees at 14 bases. The end of the DNA fits TRBJ2-7 better, so the J call may be wrong. The CDR3 contains 14 residues. Looked up from germline, CDR1 is MNHEY and CDR2 is SMNVEV (reference sequence). CDR3 amino acids: CATRPGLAGAEQYF. The CDR3 DNA reads as TGTGCCACCCGGCCGGGACTAGCGGGAGCCGAGCAGTACTTC.

V is TRBV5-4 and J is TRBJ1-6; 8 nucleotides match TRBD1. Trimming at V came to 4 bases and at J to 2 bases, leaving 5 bases not matched to a gene. Germline V gene lookup returns CDR1 SGHNT and CDR2 YYREEE (reference sequence). The CDR3 loop spans 16 amino acids. The CDR3 spells CASSMTGAAYNSPLHF. The CDR3, as DNA: TGTGCCAGCAGCATGACAGGGGCCGCCTATAATTCACCCCTCCACTTT. The full variable domain, with the rest looked up from reference TRBV5-4 and TRBJ1-6, is ETGVTQSPTHLIKTRGQQVTLRCSSQSGHNTVSWYQQALGQGPQFIFQYYREEENGRGNFPPRFSGLQFPNYSSELNVNALELDDSALYLCASSMTGAAYNSPLHFGNGTRLTVT.

The gene calls are TRBV6-4 and TRBJ1-1, with a tentative D call TRBD1 (6 bases). From germline, CDR1 is MRHNA and CDR2 SNTAGT. Trimming shortened V by 8 bases and J by 5 bases, and 24 bases separated the two germline ends. The CDR3 covers 16 residues. The CDR3 loop is CASREQGGGSGTEAFF. CDR3 nucleotide sequence: TGTGCCAGCCGAGAACAGGGCGGCGGATCGGGGACTGAAGCTTTCTTT.